This T cell receptor beta chain originates from a study of identical twins. Findings and limits, study-wide: There was an excess of low generation probability in the out-of-frame alpha sequences that twins shared. Beta clonotypes that were abundant in cord blood contained fewer insertions, a pattern absent from memory repertoires.

The CDR3 contains 13 residues. Unmatched junction bases numbered 4, after V lost 4 bases and J lost 5 bases. In germline, CDR1 is SGHDN, CDR2 FVKESK. TCRdb reanalysed the 5' RACE reads using MiXCR and keeps one entry per CDR3 protein. Seen here are hundreds of thousands of distinct CDR3 sequences, approximately 6.8% observed once, and the top ten hold under 6%. This clonotype was seen a few times. Its antigen is as yet unknown. Each donor was a healthy Caucasian. Another study also made use of these data, one on yellow fever vaccine responses in identical twins. From that report: Reported findings indicate that twins' vaccine T cell responses seemed partially convergent, partially personalized.

The sequence came from a woman under 30 in good health. The genes are TRBV14 and TRBJ1-2; the match to TRBD1 covers 7 bases. Sequences were obtained from CD8+ T cells sorted from blood. CDR3: CASSLGQVYGYTF. In DNA, the CDR3 is TGTGCCAGCAGCCTCGGACAGGTATATGGCTACACCTTC.